A selection of T cell receptor beta chains follows, all from one sample in a study of T cells in localized non-small cell lung cancer. This table comes from immunoSEQ multiplex PCR, and its TCRdb copy is limited to in-frame clones, with some not included. The sample includes over 70,000 clones, roughly 88% of them seen just once. Source: PBMCs, taken before any cancer treatment. Receptors were obtained from a woman aged 40-70 years with stage II squamous cell lung carcinoma. Both conserved end residues are trimmed from each CDR3. Fields, in order: CDR3 length, J gene, V gene, CDR3 protein.

11	TRBJ2-3	TRBV11-3	ASSLQRTDTQY
14	TRBJ2-2	TRBV5-4	ASSPNGGNLAGELF
12	TRBJ1-5	TRBV27	ASSPGRVDQPQH
14	TRBJ2-1	TRBV15	ATSPRGASGANEQF
9	TRBJ1-2	TRBV10-3	AISGGGFSA
14	TRBJ2-1	TRBV15	ATSRDLGGRANEQF
13	TRBJ2-1	TRBV4-1	ASSPVRGVNNEQF
13	TRBJ2-7	TRBV5-1	ASSVDPTGAYEQY
13	TRBJ1-3	TRBV11-2	ASSLGGAQGNTIY
14	TRBJ2-5	TRBV18	ASSLGTGTTQETQY
14	TRBJ1-6	TRBV27	ASSLWAPDFNSPLH
13	TRBJ1-5	TRBV6-1	ASRFSSSYNQPQH
12	TRBJ2-7	TRBV5-6	ASSLRQLAYEQY
14	TRBJ2-5	TRBV6-6	ASRSPTGGRAETQY
12	TRBJ1-5	TRBV6-6	ASNGGAEDQPQH
11	TRBJ2-2	TRBV10-1	ASSESITGELF
11	TRBJ2-7	TRBV5-4	ASSLIGTYEQY
11	TRBJ2-1	TRBV7-9	ASRPEGANEQF
13	TRBJ1-6	TRBV5-1	ASSLAGTVNSPLH
11	TRBJ1-6	TRBV19	ACRGGGDSPLH
12	TRBJ2-1	TRBV10-2	ASGGDPGGNEQF
13	TRBJ1-1	TRBV5-6	ASSVGAGANSEAF
12	TRBJ2-1	TRBV19	ASRWTDSYNEQF
13	TRBJ1-2	TRBV7-2	ASSQGGRRSYGYT
13	TRBJ1-2	TRBV28	ASSRAGREVYGYT
12	TRBJ2-2	TRBV30	AWTRGIVTGELF
8	TRBJ1-2	TRBV20-1	SAGRDGYT
10	TRBJ1-5	TRBV30	AWSSGAQPQH
10	TRBJ2-3	TRBV5-6	ASSLEGLNQY
14	TRBJ1-1	TRBV28	ASSPSQGIGNTEAF
15	TRBJ1-1	TRBV9	ASSGKINDSPNTEAF
13	TRBJ1-5	TRBV15	ATSGRDRGSQPQH
10	TRBJ1-6	TRBV6-6	ASSSDNSPLH
11	TRBJ2-5	TRBV6-1	ASSEGPVETQY
13	TRBJ2-5	TRBV5-6	ASSVTQGVGETQY
11	TRBJ1-4	TRBV18	ASSQGSNEKLF
11	TRBJ2-5	TRBV4-1	ASSSTGEETQY